This T cell receptor (beta chain) is drawn from a study of blood T cell repertoires in COVID-19. Germline CDR1 is MNHEY and CDR2 is SVGEGT. J was trimmed by 7 bases and V by 2 bases; bases with no gene match: 12. The CDR3 has 16 amino acids. Repertoires were generated with immunoSEQ multiplex PCR, while TCRdb's copy carries only in-frame clones and drops some. The repertoire holds 200,000 to 250,000 clones, with around 89% as singletons. The sample taken for sequencing was PBMCs or T cells enriched from blood (not recorded which). This TCR came from a man under 40 who had been exposed to COVID-19. The genes are TRBV6-2 or TRBV6-3 and TRBJ2-5; 8 bases align to TRBD1. CDR3 bases: TGTGCCAGCAGTTACCGGGGGACAGGACAAGAGCGGACCCAGTACTTC. Its translation: CASSYRGTGQERTQYF.